Shown below are 9 T cell receptor beta chains from a single sample sequenced in a study of T cells in Graves' hyperthyroidism and ophthalmopathy. There were TCR beta CDR3 regions amplified from RNA transcripts. The TCR CDR3 first-round RT-PCR relied on the HTBI primer set. TCRdb reprocessed the multiplex PCR reads with MiXCR, giving one entry per CDR3 protein. The sample records approximately 640,000 distinct CDR3 sequences, just under 45% being singletons. Sequenced: peripheral blood or thyroid tissue (not recorded which). Every receptor here comes from an adult man with Graves' disease, either hyperthyroidism or ophthalmopathy (not recorded which).

The chain employs TRBV4-3 and TRBJ2-7; 8 bases agree with TRBD2. With 1 base clipped from V and 5 bases from J, the junction kept 10 bases outside the gene matches. Germline CDR1 LGHNA, CDR2 YSLEER. The CDR3 is 16 residues long. In DNA, the CDR3 is TGCGCCAGCAGCCAAGCGTGGGGACTAGGGCAAAACGAGCAGTACTTC. Translating it yields CASSQAWGLGQNEQYF.

This clonotype has ten or more counts. J is TRBJ1-6 and V is TRBV7-9, with no clear D. Between the trimmed V and J ends, which lost 5 bases and 5 bases, there was a span of 10 bases. The CDR3 totals 14 residues. Germline assignment: CDR1 SEHNR and CDR2 FQNEAQ (reference sequence). The CDR3 nucleotides are TGTGCCAGCAGCCCTGGTCAAGATAATTCACCCCTCCACTTT. Its translation is CASSPGQDNSPLHF.

At least ten counts were recorded for this clonotype. This rearrangement joins TRBV9 to TRBJ2-5; perhaps TRBD1 as D (6 bases). The CDR3 sequence is 15 residues long. Germline V lookup: CDR1 SGDLS, CDR2 YYNGEE. V was shortened by 4 bases and J by 1 base, with 14 bases between the two germline ends. For the CDR3, the DNA is TGTGCCAGCAGCCTCGGGACACGGACCCAAGAGACCCAGTACTTC. It codes for CASSLGTRTQETQYF.

This clonotype was detected ten times or more. The V gene is TRBV29-1, the J gene TRBJ2-7; D tentatively reads TRBD1 or TRBD2 (5 bases each). Per the germline V gene, CDR1 is SQVTM and CDR2 is ANQGSEA. This CDR3 region has 11 residues. The ends were cut back, 4 bases at V and 3 bases at J, with 7 bases in the middle. CDR3: CSVGGDYEQYF. The CDR3 DNA sequence: TGCAGCGTTGGAGGGGACTACGAGCAGTACTTC.

The chain has TRBV29-1 and TRBJ1-4, with 9 positions matching TRBD1. Germline-derived CDR1 and CDR2 are SQVTM and ANQGSEA. This CDR3 region has 12 residues. V dropped 8 bases and J dropped 7; count of bases not matched to a gene: 5. CDR3 protein: CSSDRGGEKLFF. Written as DNA, the CDR3 is TGCAGCTCGGACAGGGGTGGTGAAAAACTGTTTTTT.

The chain couples TRBV7-4 to TRBJ1-1; no reliable D call. Trimming removed 1 base at V and 7 bases at J, with 10 bases between. Germline V gene lookup returns CDR1 SGHVT and CDR2 SQSDAQ. The CDR3 is 13 amino acids. The CDR3 DNA reads TGTGCCAGCAGCTTAGTTGGGCGCGGTGAAGCTTTCTTT. It encodes CASSLVGRGEAFF.

This clonotype was found many times. The V and J genes are TRBV7-9 and TRBJ1-1; D uncertain. The CDR3 totals 9 residues. Trimming shortened V by 10 bases and J by 8 bases, and 8 bases separated the two germline ends. The germline CDR1 and CDR2 sequences are SEHNR and FQNEAQ (reference sequence). CDR3 nucleotides: TGTGCCACCACTTGGGAAGCTTTCTTT. This codes for CATTWEAFF.

The gene calls are TRBV5-1 and TRBJ2-5; TRBD1 matches 12 bases. Germline values: CDR1 SGHRS, CDR2 YFSETQ. V shed 4 bases and J 7 bases; nucleotides not matched to a gene: 11. CDR3 length: 16 amino acids. The CDR3 loop reads CASSADGTGGYGTQYF. Written as DNA, the CDR3 is TGCGCCAGCAGCGCCGATGGGACAGGGGGCTACGGGACCCAGTACTTC.

There are a few counts of this clonotype. V is TRBV6-1 and J is TRBJ2-5, with 11 bases lining up with TRBD2. Trimming took 6 bases from V and 2 from J; bases not matched to a gene: 8. Germline V gene lookup returns CDR1 MNHNS and CDR2 SASEGT. CDR3 length: 16 amino acids. This chain's CDR3 is CASSTGTSGLQETQYF. CDR3 DNA: TGTGCCAGCAGCACTGGGACTAGCGGACTTCAAGAGACCCAGTACTTC.